This T cell receptor beta chain derives from a study of T cells in Graves' hyperthyroidism and ophthalmopathy. The V gene's germline CDR1 is SGHAT and CDR2 FQNNGV. This CDR3 region has 14 residues. V shed 6 bases, J shed 3 bases, and the junction held 4 bases outside the gene matches. Hyperthyroidism patients were newly diagnosed, had disease duration under 2 months, and were aged 18 to 65 years. Amplified regions were TCR beta CDR3 sequences from RNA transcripts. A first-round RT-PCR of the TCR CDR3 used the HTBI primer set. TCRdb recomputed calls from the multiplex PCR reads with MiXCR, one row per CDR3 protein. The sample consists of about 580,000 distinct CDR3 sequences, over 11% of them appearing once. This clonotype occurred many times.

The sample taken for sequencing was blood. This TCR was sampled from a woman aged 25 to 45 with Graves' hyperthyroidism that later progressed to Graves' ophthalmopathy. The V and J genes are TRBV11-2 and TRBJ2-7; TRBD1 matches at 11 bases. The CDR3 nucleotides are TGTGCCAGCAGACCCGGGACAGGGGGCTACGAGCAGTACTTC. This gives the protein CASRPGTGGYEQYF. Supplemented by reference TRBV11-2 and TRBJ2-7, the full variable domain reads EAGVAQSPRYKIIEKRQSVAFWCNPISGHATLYWYQQILGQGPKLLIQFQNNGVVDDSQLPKDRFSAERLKGVDSTLKIQPAKLEDSAVYLCASRPGTGGYEQYFGPGTRLTVT.